These T cell receptor beta chains were read from a single sample in a study of a mutant IDH1 vaccine in newly diagnosed glioma. Their recognized antigens are unknown. The assay was immunoSEQ multiplex PCR, and TCRdb's table has in-frame clones only and misses some. The sample contains about 54,000 clones, 87% of which appear only once. The input for sequencing was PBMCs, taken from a glioma patient whose treatment included an IDH1 peptide vaccine. The receptors were sampled from a man aged 40-50 years with glioma. The CDR3 runs from the conserved cysteine through the conserved F or W. Each record gives: J gene, clone size, V gene, D gene, CDR3 DNA, CDR3 protein. A D gene is named only where the DNA matches it firmly. Only part of the rows carry a size: once, few, many, or a class if the clone is expanded.

TRBJ2-7 | . | TRBV2 | . | TGTGCCAGCAGTGATCCGGGAAGGGTTATCACCTACGAGCAGTACTTC | CASSDPGRVITYEQYF
TRBJ2-7 | . | TRBV6-1 | . | TGTGCCAGCTTACAGTTCCTTGGAGAGCAGTACTTC | CASLQFLGEQYF
TRBJ1-1 | . | TRBV6-5 | . | TGTGCCAGCAGTTACTCCCGCGGAGCGCACACTGAAGCTTTCTTT | CASSYSRGAHTEAFF
TRBJ2-7 | . | TRBV4-2 | . | TGTGCCAGCAGCCAAGCAAACGAGCAGTACTTC | CASSQANEQYF
TRBJ2-2 | few | TRBV12-5 | . | TGTGCTAGTGGTCTGCGAGTGGGAGAAACCGGGGAGCTGTTTTTT | CASGLRVGETGELFF
TRBJ2-2 | . | TRBV9 | . | TGTGCCAGCAGCTCGACCGGGGAGCTGTTTTTT | CASSSTGELFF
TRBJ2-5 | . | TRBV6-5 | . | TGTGCCAGCAGCATCGACTACCAAGAGACCCAGTACTTC | CASSIDYQETQYF
TRBJ2-1 | . | TRBV6-5 | . | TGTGCCAGCAGTTCCGTCAAGAGCTCCTACAATGAGCAGTTCTTC | CASSSVKSSYNEQFF
TRBJ1-1 | . | TRBV11-2 | TRBD1 | TGTGCCAGCAGCGAACAGGGGGGGGAAGCTTTCTTT | CASSEQGGEAFF
TRBJ1-4 | . | TRBV15 | . | TGTGCCACCAGCAGAGATGGAGACGGTCGAGAAAAACTGTTTTTT | CATSRDGDGREKLFF
TRBJ1-2 | . | TRBV28 | . | TGTGCCAGCAGCCCGCCCTCGCGGGCAGGAGGCTACACCTTC | CASSPPSRAGGYTF
TRBJ1-3 | . | TRBV7-9 | . | TGTGCCAGCAGCTTGAGAAGGTTGGGAAACACCATATATTTT | CASSLRRLGNTIYF
TRBJ2-3 | . | TRBV23-1 | . | TGCGCCAGCAGTCAATCGTCATGGGTAGTAGATACGCAGTATTTT | CASSQSSWVVDTQYF
TRBJ1-5 | . | TRBV27 | TRBD1 | TGTGCCAGCACAAAGACAGGGATTAGCAATCAGCCCCAGCATTTT | CASTKTGISNQPQHF
TRBJ1-5 | . | TRBV19 | . | TGTGCCAGTAGTACCCATGTGGCCAGGGACCAGCCCCAGCATTTT | CASSTHVARDQPQHF
TRBJ2-5 | once | TRBV7-2 | . | TGTGCCAGCAGCTCCGGTTTCGTTGTAAGAGGGCCACAAGAGACCCAGTACTTC | CASSSGFVVRGPQETQYF
TRBJ1-5 | once | TRBV6-6 | TRBD1 | TGTGCCAGCAGCCGACGGGACAGGGGAAAAAGTCAGCCCCAGCATTTT | CASSRRDRGKSQPQHF
TRBJ1-2 | . | TRBV25-1 | . | TGTGCCAGCAGTGAATTTGGGCCCTATGGCTACACCTTC | CASSEFGPYGYTF
TRBJ1-1 | . | TRBV7-2 | TRBD1 | TGTGCCAGCAGATTCACAGGGGGCTCCCTGAACACTGAAGCTTTCTTT | CASRFTGGSLNTEAFF
TRBJ2-5 | . | TRBV10-3 | . | TGTGCCATCAGTGACAGGGCGGAGACCCAGTACTTC | CAISDRAETQYF
TRBJ2-7 | . | TRBV4-3 | . | TGCGCCAGCAGCCAAGAATGGAACGGACTGGGCTACGAGCAGTACTTC | CASSQEWNGLGYEQYF
TRBJ1-2 | few | TRBV6-5 | . | TGTGCCAGCAGTTACTCGAGAGGTCACTATGGCTACACCTTC | CASSYSRGHYGYTF
TRBJ1-5 | . | TRBV4-1 | . | TGCGCCAGCAGCCAAGATTATGGCCGGGATCAGCCCCAGCATTTT | CASSQDYGRDQPQHF
TRBJ1-5 | once | TRBV19 | . | TGTGCCAGTAGTATAGTTTGGGGTAGCAATCAGCCCCAGCATTTT | CASSIVWGSNQPQHF
TRBJ2-7 | . | TRBV15 | . | TGTGCCACCAGCAGAGATAGGGGTCACGAGCAGTACTTC | CATSRDRGHEQYF
TRBJ2-1 | . | TRBV5-1 | TRBD2 | TGCGCCAGCAGGGCTTCAGAGGGCGCGGGGGTGAATGAGCAGTTCTTC | CASRASEGAGVNEQFF
TRBJ1-5 | . | TRBV6-5 | . | TGTGCCAGCTCGGCTAGGGTGGAACAGCCCCAGCATTTT | CASSARVEQPQHF
TRBJ1-5 | . | TRBV11-2 | . | TGTGCCAGCAGCTTGGAACCTCGGGGTGCGCCCCAGCATTTT | CASSLEPRGAPQHF
TRBJ2-1 | . | TRBV5-6 | . | TGTGCCAGCAGCTTAGGGACGTCGGATTACAATGAGCAGTTCTTC | CASSLGTSDYNEQFF
TRBJ2-7 | . | TRBV18 | TRBD2 | TGTGCCAGCTCACCATCCGGGACTAGCGGGACGGAGTGGTACGAGCAGTACTTC | CASSPSGTSGTEWYEQYF
TRBJ2-5 | . | TRBV19 | . | TGTGCCAGTAGTATAGGGACACTGCAAGAGACCCAGTACTTC | CASSIGTLQETQYF
TRBJ2-5 | . | TRBV7-9 | TRBD2 | TGTGCCAGCAGCGCCGCTAGCGGCCCCCAAGAGACCCAGTACTTC | CASSAASGPQETQYF
TRBJ1-4 | . | TRBV28 | . | TGTGCCAGCAGTTTTGGGGGAAAACTGTTTTTT | CASSFGGKLFF
TRBJ1-5 | . | TRBV5-1 | . | TGCGCCAGCAGCTTGGAGGGGCACCGCAATCAGCCCCAGCATTTT | CASSLEGHRNQPQHF
TRBJ2-1 | . | TRBV5-3 | TRBD2 | TGTGCCAGAATCCTAGCGGGGACCAATGAGCAGTTCTTC | CARILAGTNEQFF
TRBJ2-7 | . | TRBV5-1 | TRBD1 | TGCGCCAGCAGCGGGACAGGGGGCAGGTACGAGCAGTACTTC | CASSGTGGRYEQYF
TRBJ1-2 | once | TRBV6-5 | . | TGTGCCAGCAGACGACAGAAGGATGGCTACACCTTC | CASRRQKDGYTF
TRBJ2-5 | few | TRBV27 | TRBD1 | TGTGCCAGCAGTTTGAGACAGGGGGATGAGACCCAGTACTTC | CASSLRQGDETQYF
TRBJ1-1 | . | TRBV28 | TRBD1 | TGTGCCAGCAGTGTCGACAGGGAGGTAAACACTGAAGCTTTCTTT | CASSVDREVNTEAFF
TRBJ1-5 | . | TRBV18 | . | TGTGCCAGCTCACCAGAGGAGATCCAGCCCCAGCATTTT | CASSPEEIQPQHF
TRBJ2-2 | . | TRBV5-6 | . | TGTGCCAGCAGCCGCCGGGATCGGCGGGGTTTGTTTTTT | CASSRRDRRGLFF
TRBJ2-1 | . | TRBV2 | . | TGTGCCAGCAGCGCCACCCCCTACAATGAGCAGTTCTTC | CASSATPYNEQFF
TRBJ2-2 | once | TRBV5-6 | . | TGTGCCAGCAGCCCTAGAGGGAGGACGGTCGGGGAGCTGTTTTTT | CASSPRGRTVGELFF
TRBJ1-2 | . | TRBV11-2 | . | TGTGCCAGCAGCCCCTCGTATACCTCTGGCTACACCTTC | CASSPSYTSGYTF
TRBJ2-5 | . | TRBV18 | TRBD2 | TGTGCCAGCTCACCACCGGGACTAGCGGGAGTGGGTGAGACCCAGTACTTC | CASSPPGLAGVGETQYF
TRBJ2-4 | once | TRBV7-2 | TRBD2 | TGTGCCGTACGGAGCAGCGGATCGGGGGGCATTCAGTACTTC | CAVRSSGSGGIQYF
TRBJ2-7 | . | TRBV5-5 | . | TGTGCCAGCAGTGAGGGCCCAGGGGCCTACGAGCAGTACTTC | CASSEGPGAYEQYF
TRBJ2-1 | . | TRBV6-1 | TRBD2 | TGTGCCAGCAGTGAGATGACTAGCGGGTACAATGAGCAGTTCTTC | CASSEMTSGYNEQFF
TRBJ2-7 | . | TRBV19 | . | TGTGCCAGTAGGGACAGCCACAGCTACGAGCAGTACTTC | CASRDSHSYEQYF
TRBJ1-4 | . | TRBV2 | . | TGTGCCGGCTCAGGGGAACTTTGGGAAAAACTGTTTTTT | CAGSGELWEKLFF
TRBJ2-1 | once | TRBV6-4 | TRBD2 | TGTGCCAGCAGCCTCAGCGGGACCGCCTACAATGAGCAGTTCTTC | CASSLSGTAYNEQFF
TRBJ2-7 | . | TRBV14 | . | TGTGCCAGCAGCCCTACATGGATCTCGGGCTACGAGCAGTACTTC | CASSPTWISGYEQYF
TRBJ1-5 | . | TRBV27 | . | TGTGCCAGCAGTTCCGCCGGGTTTTATCAGCCCCAGCATTTT | CASSSAGFYQPQHF
TRBJ1-1 | . | TRBV6-6 | . | TGTGCCAGCCTTAGGGACCGCCTCACTGAAGCTTTCTTT | CASLRDRLTEAFF